The 21 T cell receptor beta chains below come from one sample, sequenced in a study of cytomegalovirus exposure and HLA in healthy donors. PCR amplification relied on 60 Vbeta primers (plus 13 Jbeta primers). Produced via immunoSEQ multiplex PCR; TCRdb's table is partial and in-frame only. The profile shows 99,000 or so clones, around 80% of them singletons. The specimen was PBMCs. Source of these receptors: a woman aged 40 to 49 in good health and CMV-seronegative.

This clone turned up a few times. This chain joins TRBV30 and TRBJ2-4; 7 positions agree with TRBD2. Germline V gives CDR1 GTSNPN, CDR2 SVGIG (reference sequence). V was pared by 0 bases and J by 5 bases, with 4 bases of the junction left unmatched. The CDR3 extends over 14 amino acids. CDR3 loop: CAWSVEGLENIQYF. CDR3 coding DNA: TGTGCCTGGAGTGTAGAAGGACTAGAAAACATTCAGTACTTC. The whole variable domain, filled in from reference TRBV30 and TRBJ2-4, reads SQTIHQWPATLVQPVGSPLSLECTVEGTSNPNLYWYRQAAGRGLQLLFYSVGIGQISSEVPQNLSASRPQDRQFILSSKKLLLSDSGFYLCAWSVEGLENIQYFGAGTRLSVL.

The chain uses TRBV9 and TRBJ2-3, with 7 bases matching TRBD2. The CDR3 has 17 amino acids. Germline loops: CDR1 SGDLS, CDR2 YYNGEE. Trimming took 2 bases from V and 6 from J; bases not matched to a gene: 15. The CDR3 DNA is TGTGCCAGCAGCGTCGAACCTAGCGGAAGGTATGGGGATACGCAGTATTTT. It is translated as CASSVEPSGRYGDTQYF.

The chain recombines TRBV18 with TRBJ1-1; the D is unclear. CDR1 and CDR2 (germline): KGHSH, LQKENI. V was pared by 6 bases and J by 0 bases, with 17 bases between. The CDR3 sequence is 16 residues long. CDR3 in DNA: TGTGCCAGCTCCAGCAACGCCCAGGCCATGAACACTGAAGCTTTCTTT. It is translated as CASSSNAQAMNTEAFF.

This chain joins TRBV19 and TRBJ1-2; 8 nucleotides align to TRBD1. CDR1 is LNHDA and CDR2 is SQIVND in the germline V gene (reference sequence). The CDR3 sequence is 15 residues long. V shed 4 bases, J shed 3 bases, and the junction held 7 bases outside the gene matches. CDR3 residues: CASSTVQGGYYGYTF. The CDR3 coding sequence is TGTGCCAGTAGTACCGTACAGGGGGGATACTATGGCTACACCTTC.

This clone came up once. The chain couples TRBV28 to TRBJ2-7; 7 bases map to TRBD2. J gave up 3 bases and V 0 bases, and 5 bases lay outside the gene matches. The germline gives CDR1 MDHEN, CDR2 SYDVKM. This CDR3 is 15 amino acids long. CDR3 coding DNA: TGTGCCAGCAGTTTATGGACTAGCACTGTCTACGAGCAGTACTTC. Protein: CASSLWTSTVYEQYF. Combining the CDR3 with reference TRBV28 and TRBJ2-7 gives the whole variable domain DVKVTQSSRYLVKRTGEKVFLECVQDMDHENMFWYRQDPGLGLRLIYFSYDVKMKEKGDIPEGYSVSREKKERFSLILESASTNQTSMYLCASSLWTSTVYEQYFGPGTRLTVT.

CDR3: CASSLTQGQQRAAFF. CDR3 sequence (DNA): TGCGCCAGCAGCTTGACCCAGGGACAGCAGAGAGCAGCTTTCTTT. The chain carries TRBV5-1 and TRBJ1-1, with 7 positions matching TRBD1. CDR3 size: 15 residues. In germline, CDR1 is SGHRS, CDR2 YFSETQ. Trimming cost V 1 base and J 10 bases; bases outside gene matches: 13. The full variable domain, completed using reference TRBV5-1 and TRBJ1-1, is KAGVTQTPRYLIKTRGQQVTLSCSPISGHRSVSWYQQTPGQGLQFLFEYFSETQRNKGNFPGRFSGRQFSNSRSEMNVSTLELGDSALYLCASSLTQGQQRAAFFGQGTRLTVV.

This clone was detected only once. The chain couples TRBV9 to TRBJ2-7, with 7 bases matching TRBD2. This CDR3 has 18 residues. Germline lookup yields CDR1 SGDLS and CDR2 YYNGEE. Unmatched junction bases numbered 15, after V lost 0 bases and J lost 3 bases. This CDR3 reads CASSVGASGLKAFYEQYF. The DNA of the CDR3 is TGTGCCAGCAGCGTAGGGGCTAGCGGCCTCAAGGCCTTCTACGAGCAGTACTTC.

The chain carries TRBV4-3 and TRBJ2-1; D possibly corresponds to TRBD2 (5 bases). The CDR3 has 14 residues. From germline, CDR1 is LGHNA and CDR2 YSLEER. The V gene lost 1 base and the J gene lost 8 bases, with 12 bases spanning the gap. CDR3 nucleotide sequence: TGCGCCAGCAGCCAAGTGGCTGGGCGGGATGAGCAGTTCTTC. Translating gives CASSQVAGRDEQFF.

The chain is built from TRBV19 and TRBJ1-5; 9 nucleotides line up with TRBD1. The ends lost 10 bases at V and 5 bases at J; junction bases unmatched: 6. Germline lookup yields CDR1 LNHDA and CDR2 SQIVND (reference sequence). The CDR3 covers 13 residues. This CDR3 is CATRTGEHQPQHF. CDR3 sequence (DNA): TGTGCCACCAGGACAGGGGAGCATCAGCCCCAGCATTTT.

This chain uses TRBV11-2 with TRBJ2-7; possible D gene TRBD1, 7 bases. The V gene lost 1 base and the J gene lost 2 bases, with 9 bases spanning the gap. Germline CDR1 and CDR2: SGHAT and FQNNGV. This CDR3 spans 14 amino acids. This CDR3 reads CASSLARGAYEQYF. The CDR3 nucleotides are TGTGCCAGCAGCTTAGCCAGGGGGGCCTACGAGCAGTACTTC.

This clone was picked up a small number of times. The CDR3 reads CATMGQLDQPQHF. DNA for the CDR3: TGTGCCACCATGGGACAGCTAGATCAGCCCCAGCATTTT. V and J are TRBV10-3 and TRBJ1-5, with TRBD1 matching 7 bases. The CDR3 sequence is 13 residues long. V lost 10 bases and J lost 5; bases outside the gene matches: 8. Germline-derived CDR1 and CDR2 are ENHRY and SYGVKD.

The genes are TRBV7-2 and TRBJ1-4; 10 bases agree with TRBD1. The CDR3 runs 15 residues. CDR1 and CDR2 (germline): SGHTA, FQGNSA. V was clipped by 5 bases and J by 3 bases; unmatched bases: 3. CDR3 loop: CASSTGQGANEKLFF. In DNA, the CDR3 is TGTGCCAGCAGCACAGGACAGGGGGCTAATGAAAAACTGTTTTTT.

This chain uses TRBV28 with TRBJ2-3; maybe TRBD2 (5 bases). V was shortened by 6 bases and J by 1 base, with 20 bases between the two germline ends. The CDR3 length is 17 residues. The germline CDR1 and CDR2 sequences are MDHEN and SYDVKM. The CDR3 sequence is CASSRSDLRARTDTQYF. CDR3 DNA: TGTGCCAGCAGCCGATCGGACTTGCGGGCCCGCACAGATACGCAGTATTTT. Complete variable domain (other parts from reference TRBV28 and TRBJ2-3): DVKVTQSSRYLVKRTGEKVFLECVQDMDHENMFWYRQDPGLGLRLIYFSYDVKMKEKGDIPEGYSVSREKKERFSLILESASTNQTSMYLCASSRSDLRARTDTQYFGPGTRLTVL.

The chain has TRBV18 and TRBJ2-1; TRBD2 matches at 10 bases. The germline V gene has CDR1 KGHSH and CDR2 LQKENI. The CDR3 consists of 17 residues. Unmatched junction bases numbered 13, after V lost 5 bases and J lost 6 bases. CDR3 nucleotides: TGTGCCAGCTCATCCCCGCTTACCGGGACTAGCGTCAATGAGCAGTTCTTC. Translation gives CASSSPLTGTSVNEQFF.

The chain links TRBV15 to TRBJ2-7; TRBD1 matches at 7 bases. Germline CDR1 and CDR2: LNHNV and YYDKDF (reference sequence). The CDR3 loop spans 13 amino acids. The trim removed 5 bases at V and 1 base at J, leaving 2 bases unmatched. The CDR3 here is CATSRDRSYEQYF. CDR3 DNA sequence: TGTGCCACCAGCCGGGACAGATCCTACGAGCAGTACTTC.

The gene calls are TRBV19 and TRBJ1-2, with D hard to call. This CDR3 contains 15 residues. The V gene lost 6 bases and the J gene lost 2 bases, with 16 bases spanning the gap. Germline values: CDR1 LNHDA, CDR2 SQIVND (reference sequence). The CDR3 region has the DNA TGTGCCAGTAGCCGACCCGGGGAGGGAAACTATGGCTACACCTTC. Its translation is CASSRPGEGNYGYTF.

The gene calls are TRBV29-1 and TRBJ1-2; 7 nucleotides align to TRBD1. The CDR3 is 18 residues long. The germline CDR1 and CDR2 sequences are SQVTM and ANQGSEA. The J segment lost 3 bases and the V segment lost 5 bases, leaving 21 bases of the junction unmatched. The CDR3 reads CSVRMTGTRMSPHYGYTF. CDR3 DNA sequence: TGCAGCGTTAGAATGACAGGGACGAGGATGAGCCCGCACTATGGCTACACCTTC.

The V and J genes are TRBV6-5 and TRBJ1-2; 8 bases align to TRBD1. The CDR3 covers 15 residues. V gave up 4 bases and J gave up 7 bases; unmatched junction bases: 11. In germline, CDR1 is MNHEY, CDR2 SVGAGI. The CDR3 coding sequence is TGTGCCAGCAGTTCCGAGACAGGGGTAGGTGGTGGCTACACCTTC. It translates to CASSSETGVGGGYTF.

J is TRBJ1-1 and V is TRBV7-9; D is unresolved. Germline CDR1 SEHNR, CDR2 FQNEAQ (reference sequence). V shed 8 bases and J shed 4 bases, with 20 bases lying between them. The CDR3 loop spans 15 amino acids. CDR3 loop: CASLPIGGAGTEAFF. CDR3 bases: TGTGCCAGCCTACCAATAGGAGGTGCTGGCACTGAAGCTTTCTTT.

The chain is built from TRBV27 and TRBJ2-1; TRBD2 matches at 10 bases. V shed 1 base, J shed 8 bases, and the junction held 11 bases outside the gene matches. The CDR3 contains 17 residues. CDR1 MNHEY and CDR2 SMNVEV come from the germline V gene (reference sequence). This CDR3 reads CASSLFPSSGRVDEQFF. CDR3 bases: TGTGCCAGCAGTTTATTTCCCTCTAGCGGGAGAGTGGATGAGCAGTTCTTC.

Note on this clone: At one boundary the junction diverges from the germline segment, which might be a read error. The CDR3 loop is CSSSLGDQPQHF. In nucleotides, the CDR3 is TGTTCCAGCAGCTTAGGCGATCAGCCCCAGCATTTT. The chain employs TRBV7-9 and TRBJ1-5; D not resolved. From germline, CDR1 is SEHNR and CDR2 FQNEAQ (reference sequence). CDR3 length: 12 residues.